This entry describes one TCR beta chain. Its specificity is not known. V was cut by 0 bases and J by 1 base, with 6 bases left in between. The V gene's germline CDR1 is DFQATT and CDR2 SNEGSKA (reference sequence). This CDR3 region has 13 residues. This specimen belongs to a study of blood T cells in healthy people across ages. General observations from the study: A strong correlation between TCR beta diversity and naive T cell percentage was seen.

A second about 7 to 11 cycle PCR used barcoded and J-beta primers. MiXCR was run by TCRdb on the 5' RACE reads, yielding one entry per CDR3 protein. Of about 1.4 million distinct CDR3 sequences in the sample, 55% to 75% were seen once. This chain links TRBV20-1 with TRBJ1-1, with unresolved D. The origin of this receptor is a man aged 18 to 30 in good health. Sample: blood. Here the CDR3 DNA reads TGCAGTGCTAGAGAAGGGAGGAACACTGAAGCTTTCTTT. Its translation: CSAREGRNTEAFF.